This TCR beta chain was recovered during a study of identical twins. Study-level findings and limits: Insertion counts were lower in abundant cord blood beta clonotypes, a trend that memory repertoires did not show.

TCRdb independently ran MiXCR on the 5' RACE reads; one entry per CDR3 protein. The sample lists 1,800,000 or so distinct CDR3 sequences; 32% were seen once. The sample holds a few counts of this clonotype. Antigen: not known. The CDR3 runs to 12 residues. Trimming cost V 0 bases and J 7 bases; bases outside gene matches: 0. Germline V lookup: CDR1 WSHSY, CDR2 SAAADI. This chain joins TRBV10-2 and TRBJ2-7, with 7 positions matching TRBD2. The sequenced material came from cord blood. This clonotype was obtained from a newborn girl in good health. CDR3: CASSESSGEQYF. The CDR3 nucleotides are TGCGCCAGCAGTGAGTCTAGCGGGGAGCAGTACTTC.